The 28 T cell receptor beta chains given below trace back to one sample, sequenced in a study of cytomegalovirus exposure and HLA in healthy donors. The PCR contained 60 Vbeta and 13 Jbeta primers. TCRdb's copy holds only in-frame clones and misses some; the assay was immunoSEQ multiplex PCR. Of 80,000 to 100,000 clones in the sample, approximately 69% were seen once. The sequencing sample was made of PBMCs. These TCRs come from a female donor in good health and CMV-seronegative.

The chain couples TRBV6-6 to TRBJ1-5; D not certain. Germline loops: CDR1 MNHNY, CDR2 SVGAGI (reference sequence). Trimming took off 2 bases at V and 4 bases at J, with 6 bases between the two ends. The CDR3 is made up of 13 amino acids. This CDR3 reads CASSYAGNQPQHF. The CDR3 region has the DNA TGTGCCAGCAGTTACGCAGGTAATCAGCCCCAGCATTTT.

This rearrangement joins TRBV5-6 to TRBJ2-2; 11 bases are a match to TRBD2. This CDR3 has 18 amino acids. Germline loops: CDR1 SGHDT, CDR2 YYEEEE. After removal of 2 bases from V and 0 bases from J, the junction contained 6 bases not matched to a gene. This CDR3 is CASSFLAGGAPNTGELFF. The CDR3 DNA is TGTGCCAGCAGCTTCCTAGCGGGAGGAGCACCGAACACCGGGGAGCTGTTTTTT.

The CDR3 here is CASSPMTGPHQPQHF. The CDR3 DNA reads as TGTGCCAGCAGTCCCATGACAGGGCCCCATCAGCCCCAGCATTTT. The V gene is TRBV28, the J gene TRBJ1-5; TRBD1 aligns across 7 bases. V lost 5 bases to trimming and J lost 5 bases; unmatched junction nucleotides: 9. Germline V gene sequence: CDR1 MDHEN, CDR2 SYDVKM. The CDR3 contains 15 residues.

The gene calls are TRBV4-3 and TRBJ1-2; the match to TRBD1 covers 8 bases. Germline V lookup: CDR1 LGHNA, CDR2 YSLEER. The CDR3 contains 15 residues. J was trimmed by 5 bases and V by 3 bases; bases with no gene match: 8. CDR3 loop: CASSQVLGQGYGYTF. CDR3 in DNA: TGCGCCAGCAGCCAGGTTCTCGGACAGGGATATGGCTACACCTTC.

This chain links TRBV6-1 with TRBJ2-5; weak D call: TRBD2 (6 bases). The J call is in doubt because the DNA end fits TRBJ2-7 better. The CDR3 extends over 13 amino acids. CDR1 and CDR2 (germline): MNHNS, SASEGT. The CDR3 region is CASGLLFSYEQYF. In DNA form, the CDR3 reads TGTGCCAGTGGACTATTGTTCTCCTACGAGCAGTACTTC.

The chain carries TRBV2 and TRBJ2-3, with 9 bases identical to TRBD2. The V gene's germline CDR1 is SNHLY and CDR2 FYNNEI. With 0 bases clipped from V and 5 bases from J, the junction kept 3 bases outside the gene matches. This CDR3 comprises 15 residues. The CDR3 reads CASSEAGLAGDTQYF. The CDR3 bases are TGTGCCAGCAGTGAAGCGGGACTAGCAGGAGATACGCAGTATTTT.

The chain carries TRBV4-1 and TRBJ2-5, with TRBD1 matching 9 bases. The DNA end favors TRBJ2-7, so the J call may be wrong. CDR3 size: 16 residues. Germline V lookup: CDR1 MGHRA, CDR2 YSYEKL. This CDR3 reads CASSQGPGQGTYEQYF. CDR3 nucleotides: TGCGCCAGCAGCCAAGGACCGGGACAGGGAACCTACGAGCAGTACTTC.

V is TRBV27 and J is TRBJ2-3, with D possibly being TRBD2 (5 bases). V lost 7 bases and J 0 bases, leaving 14 bases between the germline ends. The CDR3 has 15 residues. Germline CDR1 reads MNHEY; CDR2 reads SMNVEV (reference sequence). The CDR3 nucleotides read TGTGCCAGCACCTCCCGGGGTACTAGCACAGATACGCAGTATTTT. It codes for CASTSRGTSTDTQYF.

This chain connects TRBV29-1 to TRBJ2-3; TRBD1 is a possible D gene (7 bases). V was clipped by 4 bases and J by 2 bases, with 16 bases between them. Germline V CDR1 and CDR2: SQVTM, ANQGSEA. This CDR3 has 15 amino acids. The CDR3 region is CSVGKRGTDTDTQYF. For the CDR3, the DNA is TGCAGCGTTGGAAAACGGGGGACAGACACAGATACGCAGTATTTT.

This clone has only one observation. The chain employs TRBV4-3 and TRBJ1-2; weak D call: TRBD1 (6 bases). Per the germline V gene, CDR1 is LGHNA and CDR2 is YSLEER. V was trimmed by 0 bases and J by 8 bases, leaving 19 bases between them. This CDR3 has 16 residues. The DNA of the CDR3 is TGCGCCAGCAGCCAAGATTGGCAGGGGCTTACGGGAGGCTACACCTTC. It encodes CASSQDWQGLTGGYTF.

The J gene is TRBJ1-5, the V gene TRBV23-1; 7 nucleotides agree with TRBD1. TRBV23-1 belongs to the ORF category, with a function that is uncertain. The junction had 13 bases not matched to a gene; V was cut back by 10 bases and J by 1 base. This CDR3 has 16 residues. Written as DNA, the CDR3 is TGCGCCACCACACAAAATGACAGGGTCAGCAATCAGCCCCAGCATTTT. Its translation is CATTQNDRVSNQPQHF.

This clone was seen a single time. This chain uses TRBV29-1 with TRBJ2-7; 7 bases are shared with TRBD1. The CDR3 spans 13 residues. The J segment lost 7 bases and the V segment lost 6 bases, leaving 12 bases of the junction unmatched. Germline lookup yields CDR1 SQVTM and CDR2 ANQGSEA. The CDR3, as DNA: TGCAGCGTGCGGACAGGCTCTTGGGGTGAGCAGTACTTC. It is translated as CSVRTGSWGEQYF.

Here the CDR3 DNA reads TGCGCCAGCAGCCAAGGATCGACTCCCGTAATAGAGACCCAGTACTTC. This translates into CASSQGSTPVIETQYF. The chain has TRBV4-1 and TRBJ2-5, with D hard to call. This CDR3 comprises 16 residues. The germline V gene encodes CDR1 MGHRA and CDR2 YSYEKL. V was clipped by 1 base and J by 4 bases, with 16 bases between them.

The J gene is TRBJ2-1, the V gene TRBV7-2; 9 positions match TRBD2. Trimming cost V 3 bases and J 3 bases; bases outside gene matches: 9. The CDR3 is 17 residues long. Per germline, CDR1 SGHTA and CDR2 FQGNSA. CDR3 residues: CASSFAYGGGVYNEQFF. The CDR3 region has the DNA TGTGCCAGCAGCTTCGCCTACGGCGGGGGGGTCTACAATGAGCAGTTCTTC.

In its sample, this clone was seen a few times. The CDR3 reads CASSIGGRGKFNEQFF. The CDR3 nucleotides read TGTGCCAGTAGTATAGGAGGCAGGGGAAAATTCAATGAGCAGTTCTTC. The chain links TRBV19 to TRBJ2-1, with D perhaps matching TRBD1 (6 bases). V was pared by 1 base and J by 6 bases, with 16 bases between. From germline, CDR1 is LNHDA and CDR2 SQIVND (reference sequence). This CDR3 has 16 residues.

The chain recombines TRBV19 with TRBJ1-1; D unresolved. Trimming left V 6 bases short and J 1 base short, with 12 bases between. The CDR3 runs to 14 residues. Germline V gene data show CDR1 as LNHDA and CDR2 as SQIVND (reference sequence). Written as DNA, the CDR3 is TGTGCCAGTAGCCCAATCCCAGGGAACACTGAAGCTTTCTTT. Its protein is CASSPIPGNTEAFF.

This clone was observed a single time. The chain recombines TRBV5-1 with TRBJ2-2, with 7 bases lining up with TRBD2. V gave up 4 bases and J gave up 0 bases; unmatched junction bases: 9. CDR1 is SGHRS, CDR2 YFSETQ, per germline. This CDR3 region has 17 residues. In DNA, the CDR3 is TGCGCCAGCAGCCAAATAACTAGCGCTGCGAACACCGGGGAGCTGTTTTTT. Translation: CASSQITSAANTGELFF.

The V and J genes are TRBV10-3 and TRBJ1-1; D not resolved. This CDR3 is 12 amino acids long. Germline V gene lookup returns CDR1 ENHRY and CDR2 SYGVKD. V lost 6 bases to trimming and J lost 4 bases, with 9 bases between them. The CDR3 DNA reads as TGTGCCATCAGCTCTACCTCCACTGAAGCTTTCTTT. Encoded protein: CAISSTSTEAFF.

The chain recombines TRBV2 with TRBJ2-1; possible D gene TRBD1, 6 bases. The length of the CDR3 is 14 residues. V was shortened by 6 bases and J by 4 bases, with 13 bases between the two germline ends. The germline gives CDR1 SNHLY, CDR2 FYNNEI. CDR3 amino acids: CASRQTQGYNEQFF. As DNA, the CDR3 is TGTGCCAGCAGACAAACACAGGGATACAATGAGCAGTTCTTC.

This chain joins TRBV12-5 and TRBJ2-7; 11 positions match TRBD2. Germline values: CDR1 LGHNT, CDR2 FRNRAP. The trim removed 5 bases at V and 7 bases at J, leaving 10 bases unmatched. This CDR3 comprises 15 residues. This CDR3 reads CASGTSLAGEGEQYF. CDR3 sequence (DNA): TGTGCTAGTGGTACGTCACTAGCGGGAGAGGGGGAGCAGTACTTC. Filled out from reference TRBV12-5 and TRBJ2-7, the complete variable domain reads DARVTQTPRHKVTEMGQEVTMRCQPILGHNTVFWYRQTMMQGLELLAYFRNRAPLDDSGMPKDRFSAEMPDATLATLKIQPSEPRDSAVYFCASGTSLAGEGEQYFGPGTRLTVT.

The chain recombines TRBV27 with TRBJ1-5; D uncertain. The CDR3 consists of 11 residues. V lost 3 bases and J 5 bases, leaving 2 bases between the germline ends. CDR1 and CDR2 from the germline V gene are MNHEY and SMNVEV (reference sequence). The CDR3 DNA reads TGTGCCAGCAGTTTCGATCAGCCCCAGCATTTT. Translating it yields CASSFDQPQHF.

V and J are TRBV9 and TRBJ1-2; D not certain. V lost 5 bases, J lost 4 bases, and 15 bases lay in between. Germline assignment: CDR1 SGDLS and CDR2 YYNGEE. The CDR3 sequence is 14 residues long. The CDR3 DNA sequence: TGTGCCAGCAGTGACCCGGGATTCGTCTATGGCTACACCTTC. It yields the protein CASSDPGFVYGYTF.

The V gene is TRBV7-9, the J gene TRBJ1-1; 10 bases match TRBD1. The CDR3 contains 14 residues. The germline CDR1 and CDR2 sequences are SEHNR and FQNEAQ (reference sequence). Germline trimming cut 3 bases from V and 5 bases from J; bases unmatched to any gene: 3. This CDR3 is CASSFEDRGTEAFF. CDR3 DNA sequence: TGTGCCAGCAGCTTCGAGGACAGGGGGACTGAAGCTTTCTTT.

The CDR3 protein is CASSPVLQPQHF. CDR3 sequence (DNA): TGTGCCAGCAGCCCCGTCCTGCAGCCCCAGCATTTT. V and J are TRBV6-6 and TRBJ1-5; D call uncertain. V lost 6 bases to trimming and J lost 7 bases, with 10 bases between them. The germline V gene encodes CDR1 MNHNY and CDR2 SVGAGI (reference sequence). The CDR3 runs 12 residues.

A word on this clone: At the DNA level, this CDR3 is encoded by other sequences in the same sample as well. This chain links TRBV5-1 with TRBJ1-2; D remains unclear. V lost 2 bases, J lost 2 bases, and 7 bases lay in between. The length of the CDR3 is 13 residues. Germline loops: CDR1 SGHRS, CDR2 YFSETQ. CDR3 region: CASSLEGNYGYTF. As DNA, the CDR3 is TGCGCCAGCAGCTTAGAGGGAAACTATGGCTACACCTTC.

The J gene is TRBJ1-1, the V gene TRBV6-4, with D hard to call. The CDR3 length is 13 residues. Between the trimmed V and J ends, which lost 4 bases and 3 bases, there was a span of 9 bases. CDR1 and CDR2 (germline): MRHNA, SNTAGT. CDR3 coding DNA: TGTGCCAGCAGTGCAGAAGTTTACACTGAAGCTTTCTTT. It specifies CASSAEVYTEAFF.

This clone appeared a few times. The chain has TRBV28 and TRBJ2-6; 7 bases line up with TRBD1. Looked up from germline, CDR1 is MDHEN and CDR2 is SYDVKM. The trim removed 5 bases at V and 0 bases at J, leaving 4 bases unmatched. The CDR3 loop spans 16 amino acids. In DNA, the CDR3 is TGTGCCAGCAGTCCGGGACAGCTCTCTGGGGCCAACGTCCTGACTTTC. Its protein is CASSPGQLSGANVLTF.

The chain carries TRBV7-2 and TRBJ2-7; D call uncertain. Germline CDR1 SGHTA, CDR2 FQGNSA. Trimming left V 0 bases short and J 0 bases short, with 3 bases between. CDR3 length: 13 residues. CDR3 amino acids: CASSLASSYEQYF. CDR3 nucleotides: TGTGCCAGCAGCTTAGCCAGCTCCTACGAGCAGTACTTC.